These T cell receptor beta chains were read from a single sample in a study of CD8 T cells in ankylosing spondylitis. TCRdb ran MiXCR on the 5' RACE reads and lists one entry per CDR3 protein. In the table there are some 330,000 distinct CDR3 sequences, less than 9.5% of which are singletons. Sequencing was carried out using blood, either unsorted or a sorted T cell fraction (not recorded which). The receptors were gathered from a male donor with ankylosing spondylitis. CDR3s include the opening cysteine and the closing phenylalanine or tryptophan.

V gene,J gene,CDR3 protein
TRBV20-1,TRBJ2-3,CSARDYGGPDTQYF
TRBV12-3/TRBV12-4,TRBJ2-5,CASSSRGVGETQYF
TRBV5-1,TRBJ2-7,CASSGGGEQYF
TRBV24-1,TRBJ2-2,CATSAGIGTGELFF
TRBV7-8,TRBJ1-5,CASSPSGGLGQPKHF
TRBV6-4,TRBJ1-5,CASSDPEGQGCNQPQHF
TRBV5-5,TRBJ1-5,CASSKETGTQHF
TRBV6-5,TRBJ2-7,CASSYGHFVYEQYF
TRBV25-1,TRBJ2-2,CASSRRGDQNTGELFF
TRBV29-1,TRBJ2-5,CSGGLAATAETQYF
TRBV20-1,TRBJ2-5,CSARDGASGSETQYF
TRBV11-3,TRBJ2-3,CASSNLGGDADTQYF
TRBV15,TRBJ2-3,CATSRSGGEDTQYF
TRBV7-9,TRBJ2-7,CASSPPFRGSYEQYF
TRBV6-1,TRBJ2-2,CASSPQGVGELFF
TRBV10-3,TRBJ2-3,CAISDPTGGDTQYF
TRBV5-1,TRBJ2-7,CASKKGQAPYEQYF
TRBV4-3,TRBJ2-2,CASSQDPAEANTGELFF
TRBV5-1,TRBJ2-3,CASSLVGYTQYF
TRBV6-1,TRBJ1-2,CASSGTEYGYTF
TRBV2,TRBJ2-1,CASSPGTSGRALIF
TRBV7-9,TRBJ1-1,CASSPVEGANTEAFF
TRBV5-5,TRBJ2-3,CASNSVTGGTDTQYF
TRBV12-3/TRBV12-4,TRBJ1-4,CASSPTVNIEKLFF
TRBV3-1,TRBJ2-7,CASSQGWRSLSYEQYF
TRBV15,TRBJ2-7,CATSRDLVAYEQYF
TRBV7-8,TRBJ1-5,CASSLALGPQHF
TRBV27,TRBJ1-6,CASSMGQQYNSPLHF
TRBV29-1,TRBJ2-5,CSVPRTGGRETQYF
TRBV5-1,TRBJ2-7,CASSSTGGYEQYF
TRBV9,TRBJ2-2,CASSVHSGRAQGGELFF
TRBV20-1,TRBJ2-3,CSALQPQREITDTQYF
TRBV7-3,TRBJ1-4,CASSLTTNEKLFF
TRBV24-1,TRBJ2-3,CATSDTDTRDTQYF
TRBV7-3,TRBJ2-7,CASSLWGASYEQYF
TRBV6-1,TRBJ2-7,CASTPPAPSYEQYF
TRBV12-3/TRBV12-4,TRBJ2-2,CASTRTGGTGELFF
TRBV4-1,TRBJ2-2,CASSQERGTRELFF
TRBV6-2/TRBV6-3,TRBJ1-1,CASGLGTEAFF
TRBV27,TRBJ1-4,CASSLSRSNEKLFF
TRBV11-2,TRBJ1-3,CASSQTRTTGNTIYF
TRBV28,TRBJ2-7,CASSLKGQHVYEQYF
TRBV5-5,TRBJ2-1,CASSLFSGGPANEQFF
TRBV12-3/TRBV12-4,TRBJ1-3,CASRNRGPDGNTIYF
TRBV7-2,TRBJ2-3,CASSRGISTDTQYF
TRBV4-2,TRBJ1-6,CASSQDRFRSPLHF